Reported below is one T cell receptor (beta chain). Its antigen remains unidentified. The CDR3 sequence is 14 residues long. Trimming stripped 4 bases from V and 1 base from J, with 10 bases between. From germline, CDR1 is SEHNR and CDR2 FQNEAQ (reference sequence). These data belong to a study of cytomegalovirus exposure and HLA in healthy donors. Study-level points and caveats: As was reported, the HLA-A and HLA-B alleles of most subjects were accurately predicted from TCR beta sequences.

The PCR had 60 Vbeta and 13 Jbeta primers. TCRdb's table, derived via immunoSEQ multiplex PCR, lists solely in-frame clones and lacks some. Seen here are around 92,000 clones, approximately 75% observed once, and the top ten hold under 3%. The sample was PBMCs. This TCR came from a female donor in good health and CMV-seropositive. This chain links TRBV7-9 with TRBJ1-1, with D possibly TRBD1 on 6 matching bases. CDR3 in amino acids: CASSSGTSNTEAFF. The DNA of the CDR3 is TGTGCCAGCAGCTCCGGGACATCGAACACTGAAGCTTTCTTT.